This T cell receptor beta chain comes out of a study of monozygotic twins with inflammatory bowel disease. Concerning this clonotype itself: Its target is unknown.

Whole-study findings and limits: Those with IBD had lower TCRbeta diversity (inverse Simpson) than their healthy co-twins did. Relative clonotype sharing with others was diminished in IBD patients versus healthy twins, particularly with disease activity.

The CDR3 is 13 amino acids. Germline-derived CDR1 and CDR2 are LGHDT and YNNKEL (reference sequence). With eight separate reactions per sample, the authors made cDNA. The UMIs contained a 6-nucleotide sample barcode. They were added by template switching during cDNA synthesis. TCRdb reprocessed the 5' RACE reads, with one entry per CDR3 protein and no DNA. This repertoire comprises 400,000 to 500,000 distinct CDR3 sequences; its ten largest clones make up 2% to 3%. The chain combines TRBV3-1 with TRBJ2-1; TCRdb outputs TRBD1, but without DNA this stays unchecked. This sequence was found in a human donor with ulcerative colitis or Crohn's disease, or a healthy co-twin of an affected twin (not recorded which). The sample consisted of blood. The CDR3 protein is CASSQDPPSEQFF.